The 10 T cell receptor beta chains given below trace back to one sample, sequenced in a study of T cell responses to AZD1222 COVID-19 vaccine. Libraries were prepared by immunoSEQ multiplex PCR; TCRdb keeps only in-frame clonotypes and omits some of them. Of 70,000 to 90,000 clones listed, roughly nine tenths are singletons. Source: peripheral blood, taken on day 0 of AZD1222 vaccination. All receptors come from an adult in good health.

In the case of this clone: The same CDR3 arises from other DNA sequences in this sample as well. The CDR3 loop reads CASSFYNEQFF. CDR3 sequence (DNA): TGTGCCAGCAGCTTTTACAATGAGCAGTTCTTC. The V and J genes are TRBV7-2 and TRBJ2-1; D remains ambiguous. Trimming left V 3 bases short and J 4 bases short, with 1 base between. The CDR3 runs to 11 residues. Germline V gene sequence: CDR1 SGHTA, CDR2 FQGNSA. Full variable domain (remainder filled in from reference TRBV7-2 and TRBJ2-1): GAGVSQSPSNKVTEKGKDVELRCDPISGHTALYWYRQSLGQGLEFLIYFQGNSAPDKSGLPSDRFSAERTGGSVSTLTIQRTQQEDSAVYLCASSFYNEQFFGPGTRLTVL.

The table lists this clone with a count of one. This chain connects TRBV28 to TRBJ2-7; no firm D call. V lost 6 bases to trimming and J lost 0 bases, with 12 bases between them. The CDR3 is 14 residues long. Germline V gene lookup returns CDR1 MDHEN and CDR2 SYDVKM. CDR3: CASSLTEPSYEQYF. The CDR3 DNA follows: TGTGCCAGCAGCCTTACTGAACCCTCCTACGAGCAGTACTTC.

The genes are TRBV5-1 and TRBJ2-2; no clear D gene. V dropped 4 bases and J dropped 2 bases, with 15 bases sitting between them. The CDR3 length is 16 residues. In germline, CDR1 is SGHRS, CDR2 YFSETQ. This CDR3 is CASSVGPQTNTGELFF. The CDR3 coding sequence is TGCGCCAGCAGCGTAGGACCACAGACCAACACCGGGGAGCTGTTTTTT.

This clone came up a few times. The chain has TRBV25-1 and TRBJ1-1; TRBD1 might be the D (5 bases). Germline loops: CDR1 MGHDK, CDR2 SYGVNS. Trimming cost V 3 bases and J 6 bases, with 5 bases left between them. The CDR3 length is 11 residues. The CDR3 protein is CASSEGPEAFF. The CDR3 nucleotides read TGTGCCAGCAGTGAGGGACCTGAAGCTTTCTTT.

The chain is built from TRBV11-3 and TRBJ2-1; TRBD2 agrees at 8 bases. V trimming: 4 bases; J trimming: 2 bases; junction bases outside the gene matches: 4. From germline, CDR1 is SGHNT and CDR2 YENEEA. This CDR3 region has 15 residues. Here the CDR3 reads CASSSSGSPYNEQFF. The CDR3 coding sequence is TGTGCCAGCAGCTCGAGCGGGAGTCCCTACAATGAGCAGTTCTTC.

The CDR3, as DNA: TGTGCCACCAGCAGAGCCAGGGGCAATGGCTACACCTTC. It translates to CATSRARGNGYTF. The chain joins TRBV15 to TRBJ1-2, with D maybe TRBD1 (6 bases). Trimming took off 1 base at V and 6 bases at J, with 9 bases between the two ends. This CDR3 region has 13 residues. Germline V CDR1 and CDR2: LNHNV, YYDKDF (reference sequence).

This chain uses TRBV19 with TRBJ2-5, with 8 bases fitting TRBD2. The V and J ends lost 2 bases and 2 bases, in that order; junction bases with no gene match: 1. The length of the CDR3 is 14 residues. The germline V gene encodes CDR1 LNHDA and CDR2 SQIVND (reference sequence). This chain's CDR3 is CASSITGGQETQYF. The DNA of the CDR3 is TGTGCCAGTAGTATAACGGGGGGGCAAGAGACCCAGTACTTC. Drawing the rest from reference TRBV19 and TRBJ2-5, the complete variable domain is DGGITQSPKYLFRKEGQNVTLSCEQNLNHDAMYWYRQDPGQGLRLIYYSQIVNDFQKGDIAEGYSVSREKKESFPLTVTSAQKNPTAFYLCASSITGGQETQYFGPGTRLLVL.

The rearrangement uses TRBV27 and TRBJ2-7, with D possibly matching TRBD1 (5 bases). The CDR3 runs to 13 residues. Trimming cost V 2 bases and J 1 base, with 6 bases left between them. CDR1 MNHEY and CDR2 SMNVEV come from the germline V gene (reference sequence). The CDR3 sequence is CASSLRQSYEQYF. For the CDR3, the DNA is TGTGCCAGCAGTTTACGACAGTCCTACGAGCAGTACTTC.

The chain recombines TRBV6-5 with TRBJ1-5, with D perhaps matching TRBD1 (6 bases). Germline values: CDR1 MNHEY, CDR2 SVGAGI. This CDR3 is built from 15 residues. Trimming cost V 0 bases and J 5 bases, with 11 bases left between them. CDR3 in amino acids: CASSYSGRGDQPQHF. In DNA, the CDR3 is TGTGCCAGCAGTTACTCGGGCAGGGGTGATCAGCCCCAGCATTTT.

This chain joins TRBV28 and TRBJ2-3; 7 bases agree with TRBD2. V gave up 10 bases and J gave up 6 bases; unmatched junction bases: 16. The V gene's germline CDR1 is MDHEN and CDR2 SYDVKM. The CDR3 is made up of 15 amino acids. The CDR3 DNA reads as TGTGCCACCTCCTTTACTAGCGCCCAAGGGGATACGCAGTATTTT. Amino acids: CATSFTSAQGDTQYF.